The source of this T cell receptor (beta chain) is a study of cytomegalovirus exposure and HLA in healthy donors. It was with 60 Vbeta and 13 Jbeta primers that the PCR ran. Original processing methods: Later analysis identified 80 million to 85 million unique TCR beta chains, 9 million to 13 million shared. Assay: immunoSEQ multiplex PCR; the TCRdb copy retains only in-frame clones and omits some. From that table come the V and J calls and clone size; the DNA was used to work out D and trimming. The sample has 200,000 to 250,000 clones, roughly 80% seen once; the top ten hold about 2.6%. The CDR3 is 17 residues long. CDR1 is KGHSH and CDR2 is LQKENI in the germline V gene. Trimming at V came to 2 bases and at J to 5 bases, leaving 11 bases not matched to a gene. Findings and limits, study-wide: Researchers reported that a few CMV-associated chains were confirmed in vitro as CMV antigen-specific. Later genetic work tied a missense DCLRE1C variant to beta-chain V and J trimming. Data from an earlier analysis indicated that most TCR beta V segments were productive either about 87% or about 30% of the time.

Of note for this clone: Its antigen is currently unknown.

The chain links TRBV18 to TRBJ2-1; TRBD2 aligns across 8 bases. The receptor comes from a woman aged 35 to 49 in good health and CMV-seronegative. Material for sequencing was PBMCs. CDR3 nucleotides: TGTGCCAGCTCACCAGGGGTCGGGAGGGCCGTCCACAATGAGCAGTTCTTC. It codes for CASSPGVGRAVHNEQFF.